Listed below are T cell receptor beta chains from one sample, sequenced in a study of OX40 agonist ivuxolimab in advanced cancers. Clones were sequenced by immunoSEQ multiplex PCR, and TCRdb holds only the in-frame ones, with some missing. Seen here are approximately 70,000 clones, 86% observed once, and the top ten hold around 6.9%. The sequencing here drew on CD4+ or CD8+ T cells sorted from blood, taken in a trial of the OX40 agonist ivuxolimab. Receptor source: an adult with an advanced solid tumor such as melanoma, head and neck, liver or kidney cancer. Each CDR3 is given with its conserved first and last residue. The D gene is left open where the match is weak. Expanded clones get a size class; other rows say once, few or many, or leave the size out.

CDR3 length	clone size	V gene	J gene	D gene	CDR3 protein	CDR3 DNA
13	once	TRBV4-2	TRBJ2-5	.	CASSRDTQETQYF	TGTGCCAGCAGCCGGGACACCCAAGAGACCCAGTACTTC
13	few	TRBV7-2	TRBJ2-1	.	CASSRSSYNEQFF	TGTGCCAGCAGCCGGAGCTCCTACAATGAGCAGTTCTTC
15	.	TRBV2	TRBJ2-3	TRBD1	CASTLTTGATDTQYF	TGTGCCAGCACTCTGACGACAGGGGCCACAGATACGCAGTATTTT
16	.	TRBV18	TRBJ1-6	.	CASSLRGVAYNSPLHF	TGTGCCAGCTCACTCAGGGGAGTCGCCTACAATTCACCCCTCCACTTT
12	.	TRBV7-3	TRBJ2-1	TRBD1	CASSFGTGVKFF	TGTGCCAGCAGCTTCGGGACAGGGGTTAAGTTCTTC
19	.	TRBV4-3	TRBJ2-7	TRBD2	CASSQERGLAGGPSYEQYF	TGCGCCAGCAGCCAAGAAAGGGGACTAGCGGGAGGACCAAGCTACGAGCAGTACTTC
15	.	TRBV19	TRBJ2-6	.	CASTNMPARANVLTF	TGTGCCAGTACCAACATGCCTGCTAGGGCCAACGTCCTGACTTTC
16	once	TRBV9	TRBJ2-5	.	CASSLGYRAAQETQYF	TGTGCCAGCAGCTTAGGATACAGGGCAGCTCAAGAGACCCAGTACTTC
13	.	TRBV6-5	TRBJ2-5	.	CASMPGGQETQYF	TGTGCCAGCATGCCCGGGGGACAAGAGACCCAGTACTTC
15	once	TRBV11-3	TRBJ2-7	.	CASSSMWQSGYEQYF	TGTGCCAGCAGCTCAATGTGGCAGTCGGGTTACGAGCAGTACTTC
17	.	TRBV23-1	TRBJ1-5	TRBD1	CASSQRQGIDRRQPQHF	TGCGCCAGCAGTCAAAGACAGGGGATTGATCGGAGGCAGCCCCAGCATTTT
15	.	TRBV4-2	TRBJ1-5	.	CASSPKIGSNQPQHF	TGTGCCAGCAGCCCCAAGATAGGAAGCAATCAGCCCCAGCATTTT
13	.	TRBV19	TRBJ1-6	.	CASTQAYNSPLHF	TGTGCCAGCACACAGGCGTATAATTCACCCCTCCACTTT
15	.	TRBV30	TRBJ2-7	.	CAWSVGRNRDHEQYF	TGTGCCTGGAGTGTAGGGCGGAACAGGGACCACGAGCAGTACTTC
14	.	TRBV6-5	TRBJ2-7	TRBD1	CASSYRPGGYEQYF	TGTGCCAGCAGTTACAGGCCAGGGGGATACGAGCAGTACTTC
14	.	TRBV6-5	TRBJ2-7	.	CASSYSGANYEQYF	TGTGCCAGCAGTTACTCGGGGGCCAACTACGAGCAGTACTTC
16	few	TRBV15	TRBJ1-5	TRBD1	CATSKGQGTSNQPQHF	TGTGCCACCAGCAAAGGACAGGGGACTAGCAATCAGCCCCAGCATTTT
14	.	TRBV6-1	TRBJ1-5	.	CASLNPFSNQPQHF	TGTGCCAGCCTGAACCCGTTTAGCAATCAGCCCCAGCATTTT
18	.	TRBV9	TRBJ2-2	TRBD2	CASSVSSKGLAGSGELFF	TGTGCCAGCAGCGTTTCGAGCAAAGGACTAGCGGGTTCCGGGGAGCTGTTTTTT
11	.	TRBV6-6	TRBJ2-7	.	CASSTTGYPRF	TGTGCCAGCAGTACCACAGGGTATCCCCGCTTC
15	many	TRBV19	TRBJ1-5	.	CASSKTDYSNQPQHF	TGTGCCAGTAGTAAGACAGATTACAGCAATCAGCCCCAGCATTTT
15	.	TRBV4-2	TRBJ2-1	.	CASSPGLPDYNEQFF	TGTGCCAGCAGTCCTGGACTTCCAGACTACAATGAGCAGTTCTTC
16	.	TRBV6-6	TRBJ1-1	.	CASSLRGPVGNTEAFF	TGTGCCAGCAGTCTCCGGGGCCCGGTGGGGAACACTGAAGCTTTCTTT
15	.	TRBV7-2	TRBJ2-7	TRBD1	CASSWPDRASYEQYF	TGTGCCAGCAGCTGGCCAGACAGGGCTTCCTACGAGCAGTACTTC
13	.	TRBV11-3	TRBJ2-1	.	CASSLTEYNEQFF	TGTGCCAGCAGCTTAACCGAGTACAATGAGCAGTTCTTC
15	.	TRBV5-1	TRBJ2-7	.	CASSFSAGNFYEQYF	TGCGCCAGCAGCTTTAGCGCAGGAAACTTTTACGAGCAGTACTTC
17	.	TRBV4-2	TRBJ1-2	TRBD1	CASSQDLGTGNNYGYTF	TGTGCCAGCAGCCAAGATTTGGGGACAGGGAATAACTATGGCTACACCTTC
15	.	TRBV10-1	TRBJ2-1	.	CASSESAGGWNEQFF	TGCGCCAGCAGTGAGTCGGCAGGGGGGTGGAATGAGCAGTTCTTC
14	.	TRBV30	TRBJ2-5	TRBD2	CAWSVLAGGETQYF	TGTGCCTGGAGTGTGCTAGCGGGGGGAGAGACCCAGTACTTC
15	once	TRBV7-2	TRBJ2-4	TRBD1	CASSHRDRDKNIQYF	TGTGCCAGCAGTCATCGCGACAGGGACAAAAACATTCAGTACTTC
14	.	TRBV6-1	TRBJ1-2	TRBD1	CASSIRDSFYGYTF	TGTGCCAGCAGTATACGGGACAGCTTCTATGGCTACACCTTC
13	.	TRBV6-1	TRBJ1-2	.	CASGGGSIYGYTF	TGTGCCAGCGGAGGAGGAAGTATCTATGGCTACACCTTC
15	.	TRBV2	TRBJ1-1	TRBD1	CASSATGQGRVEAFF	TGTGCCAGCAGTGCCACCGGACAGGGGCGGGTTGAAGCTTTCTTT
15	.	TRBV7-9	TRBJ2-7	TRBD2	CASSTETSGRGEQYF	TGTGCCAGCAGCACAGAGACTAGCGGGAGAGGGGAGCAGTACTTC
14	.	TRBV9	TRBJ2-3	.	CASSVSGHGDTQYF	TGTGCCAGCAGCGTTAGCGGACACGGAGATACGCAGTATTTT
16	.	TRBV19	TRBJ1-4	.	CASSGQSRLANEKLFF	TGTGCCAGTAGTGGGCAGTCCCGTCTGGCAAATGAAAAACTGTTTTTT
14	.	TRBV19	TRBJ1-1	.	CASTPGSLNTEAFF	TGTGCCAGTACCCCCGGTTCTTTGAACACTGAAGCTTTCTTT
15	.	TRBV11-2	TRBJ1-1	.	CASSLSFERDTEAFF	TGTGCCAGCAGCCTTTCCTTTGAAAGGGACACTGAAGCTTTCTTT
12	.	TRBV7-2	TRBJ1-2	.	CASSLGGGGYTF	TGTGCCAGCAGCTTAGGGGGAGGAGGCTACACCTTC
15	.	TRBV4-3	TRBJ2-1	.	CASSHGARGYNEQFF	TGCGCCAGCAGCCACGGGGCTAGGGGGTACAATGAGCAGTTCTTC
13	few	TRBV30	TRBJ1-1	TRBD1	CAWKRDRGREAFF	TGTGCCTGGAAGAGGGACAGGGGGCGGGAAGCTTTCTTT
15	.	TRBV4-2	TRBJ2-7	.	CASSPPAPRGSEQYF	TGTGCCAGCAGCCCCCCGGCACCCCGGGGTTCCGAGCAGTACTTC
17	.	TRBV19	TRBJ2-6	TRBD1	CASSIGQGEAGANVLTF	TGTGCCAGTAGTATAGGACAGGGGGAGGCTGGGGCCAACGTCCTGACTTTC
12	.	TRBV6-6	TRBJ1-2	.	CASSHSGSGYTF	TGTGCCAGCAGCCACTCGGGGTCAGGCTACACCTTC
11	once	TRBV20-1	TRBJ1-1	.	CSAPENTEAFF	TGCAGTGCCCCAGAGAACACTGAAGCTTTCTTT
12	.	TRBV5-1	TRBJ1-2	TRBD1	CASSPDRITYTF	TGCGCCAGCAGCCCGGACAGGATAACCTACACCTTC
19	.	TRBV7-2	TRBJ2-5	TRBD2	CASSRGLAGDPHREETQYF	TGTGCCAGCAGCCGGGGCCTAGCGGGGGACCCCCACAGGGAAGAGACCCAGTACTTC
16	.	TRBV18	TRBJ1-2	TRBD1	CASSPLPGQSDYGYTF	TGTGCCAGCTCACCATTGCCGGGACAGTCAGACTATGGCTACACCTTC
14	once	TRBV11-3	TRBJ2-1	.	CASSLGGVNNEQFF	TGTGCCAGCAGCTTAGGGGGGGTCAACAATGAGCAGTTCTTC
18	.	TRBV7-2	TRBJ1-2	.	CASSLVVPGHGRNYGYTF	TGTGCCAGCAGCTTAGTGGTTCCGGGACACGGCAGAAACTATGGCTACACCTTC
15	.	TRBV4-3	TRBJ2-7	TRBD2	CASSQGRAEGWEQYF	TGCGCCAGCAGCCAGGGGAGGGCCGAAGGATGGGAGCAGTACTTC
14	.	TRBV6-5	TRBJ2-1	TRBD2	CASSRLADYNEQFF	TGTGCCAGCAGTAGACTAGCGGACTACAATGAGCAGTTCTTC
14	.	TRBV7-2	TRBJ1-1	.	CASSPGGPHTEAFF	TGTGCCAGCAGCCCCGGGGGCCCCCACACTGAAGCTTTCTTT
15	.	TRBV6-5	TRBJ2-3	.	CASNRGQPSTDTQYF	TGTGCCAGCAATCGAGGACAGCCAAGCACAGATACGCAGTATTTT